These 9 T cell receptor beta chains share one sample of origin, sequenced in a study of Tregs in tolerant kidney transplant recipients (dated by TCRdb to the late 2010s). The library was made by the immunoSEQ multiplex PCR assay. TCRdb obtained this table from immuneACCESS and retained in-frame rearrangements with V and J assigned. These tables miss some clones; where compared with another copy, unresolved V genes account for less than half of the shortfall, and the remainder is unexplained. The sample table holds approximately 45,000 clones, of which roughly 95% were seen once. Of the sample, 0.37% falls within the top ten clones. These receptors have no identified antigens. Material for sequencing was Tregs from blood cultured with allogeneic cells. The source is a human donor in good health.

The chain links TRBV19 to TRBJ2-6, with D maybe TRBD2 (6 bases). This CDR3 region has 15 residues. Germline V lookup: CDR1 LNHDA, CDR2 SQIVND (reference sequence). Trimming pared 5 bases from V and 2 bases from J, leaving 10 bases between. CDR3 protein: CASSPPGAGANVLTF. The CDR3 nucleotides read TGTGCCAGTAGTCCGCCGGGGGCTGGGGCCAACGTCCTGACTTTC. Full variable domain (missing parts from reference TRBV19 and TRBJ2-6): DGGITQSPKYLFRKEGQNVTLSCEQNLNHDAMYWYRQDPGQGLRLIYYSQIVNDFQKGDIAEGYSVSREKKESFPLTVTSAQKNPTAFYLCASSPPGAGANVLTFGAGSRLTVL.

The genes are TRBV19 and TRBJ2-4, with D perhaps TRBD2 (5 bases). Trimming took 3 bases from V and 0 from J, leaving 12 bases between them. The germline gives CDR1 LNHDA, CDR2 SQIVND (reference sequence). This CDR3 is 16 amino acids long. In nucleotides, the CDR3 is TGTGCCAGTAGTATCGCGGGCCCTCTAGCCAAAAACATTCAGTACTTC. Its protein product is CASSIAGPLAKNIQYF.

The chain joins TRBV6-1 to TRBJ1-3, with D possibly being TRBD1 (6 bases). V gave up 5 bases and J gave up 4 bases, with 15 bases separating them. This CDR3 spans 15 amino acids. Germline-derived CDR1 and CDR2 are MNHNS and SASEGT. The CDR3 DNA reads as TGTGCCAGCAGTATAGACGGGACAAGAGGAAACACCATATATTTT. It is translated as CASSIDGTRGNTIYF.

This clone was seen only once. The chain joins TRBV9 to TRBJ2-1; D is ambiguous. Trimming took 1 base from V and 1 from J, leaving 12 bases between them. This CDR3 region has 16 residues. Germline CDR1 SGDLS, CDR2 YYNGEE. The CDR3 nucleotides are TGTGCCAGCAGCGTAAGATTTAGCTTGTCCTACAATGAGCAGTTCTTC. Protein product: CASSVRFSLSYNEQFF.

V is TRBV18 and J is TRBJ2-5; D is undetermined. With 4 bases removed from V and 1 base from J, the gap between germline ends came to 7 bases. The CDR3 loop spans 13 amino acids. CDR1 KGHSH and CDR2 LQKENI come from the germline V gene. The DNA of the CDR3 is TGTGCCAGCTCACAGCACATCCAAGAGACCCAGTACTTC. Protein sequence: CASSQHIQETQYF.

The chain carries TRBV5-1 and TRBJ2-3, with D perhaps matching TRBD1 (5 bases). V lost 0 bases to trimming and J lost 3 bases, with 8 bases between them. There are 14 residues in the CDR3. Germline V gives CDR1 SGHRS, CDR2 YFSETQ. In DNA form, the CDR3 reads TGCGCCAGCAGCTTGGCGGCAGGGACAGATACGCAGTATTTT. This translates into CASSLAAGTDTQYF.

The genes are TRBV6-1 and TRBJ1-1; possibly TRBD1 for D (5 bases). Per the germline V gene, CDR1 is MNHNS and CDR2 is SASEGT. Trimming cost V 3 bases and J 10 bases, with 15 bases left between them. CDR3 length equals 13 residues. The CDR3 DNA follows: TGTGCCAGCAGTGAGGCTGCTGTGGGGGGAGCTTTCTTT. This codes for CASSEAAVGGAFF.

This clone was detected only once. The genes are TRBV7-9 and TRBJ1-2; TRBD1 matches 8 bases. Germline-derived CDR1 and CDR2 are SEHNR and FQNEAQ (reference sequence). The CDR3 covers 15 residues. V lost 4 bases, J lost 7 bases, and 11 bases stayed unmatched. The CDR3 is CASSSPSRQGLGYTF. CDR3 DNA sequence: TGTGCCAGCAGCTCCCCGTCGCGACAGGGGCTTGGCTACACCTTC.

The chain is built from TRBV2 and TRBJ1-1, with D uncertain. CDR3 length: 15 amino acids. With 1 base removed from V and 5 bases from J, the gap between germline ends came to 14 bases. The germline CDR1 and CDR2 sequences are SNHLY and FYNNEI. The CDR3 sequence: CASSEVGRMPTEAFF. The CDR3 region has the DNA TGTGCCAGCAGTGAAGTTGGCAGGATGCCGACTGAAGCTTTCTTT.